Detailed here is one T cell receptor beta chain. Methods used by the authors: By means of reference gene primer amplification, nucleated cell counts were estimated. Clones were read by immunoSEQ multiplex PCR, and TCRdb kept only the in-frame ones, dropping some. V and J calls and clone size are given by that table; D and trimming were obtained from the DNA. There are 150,000 to 200,000 clones in the sample; 86% occur only once, and about 10% lies in the top ten. Trimming took off 6 bases at V and 0 bases at J, with 9 bases between the two ends. The CDR3 sequence is 15 residues long. Germline V gene lookup returns CDR1 SNHLY and CDR2 FYNNEI. This sample is part of a study of blood T cell repertoires in COVID-19. Study-wide context: Donors in the United States, Italy and Spain gave samples during acute or convalescent COVID-19. The cDNA or gDNA used as material had been derived from T cells, B-cell-depleted T cells, or PBMCs.

The Seattle patients, enrolled during active infection, were followed longitudinally. This TCR was sampled from a woman between 55 and 75 years old with COVID-19, enrolled during active disease. The sequencing input was peripheral blood. The chain has TRBV2 and TRBJ1-6, with TRBD1 as a possible D gene (5 bases). The CDR3 region is CASRGVSSYNSPLHF. The CDR3 bases are TGTGCCAGCAGAGGGGTCAGCTCCTATAATTCACCCCTCCACTTT.